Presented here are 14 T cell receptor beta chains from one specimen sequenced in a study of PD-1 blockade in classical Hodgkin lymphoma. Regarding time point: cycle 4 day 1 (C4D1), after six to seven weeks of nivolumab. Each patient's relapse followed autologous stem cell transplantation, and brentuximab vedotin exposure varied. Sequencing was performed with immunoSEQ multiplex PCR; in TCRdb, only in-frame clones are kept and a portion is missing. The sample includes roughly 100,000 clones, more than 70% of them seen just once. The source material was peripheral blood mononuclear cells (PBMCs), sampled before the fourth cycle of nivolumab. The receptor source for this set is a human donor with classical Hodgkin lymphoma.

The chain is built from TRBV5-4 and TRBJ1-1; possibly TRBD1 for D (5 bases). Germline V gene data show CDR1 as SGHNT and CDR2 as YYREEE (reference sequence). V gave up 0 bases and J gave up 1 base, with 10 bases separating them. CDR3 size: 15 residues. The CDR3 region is CASSLGGRSNTEAFF. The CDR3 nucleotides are TGTGCCAGCAGCTTGGGGGGGAGGTCGAACACTGAAGCTTTCTTT.

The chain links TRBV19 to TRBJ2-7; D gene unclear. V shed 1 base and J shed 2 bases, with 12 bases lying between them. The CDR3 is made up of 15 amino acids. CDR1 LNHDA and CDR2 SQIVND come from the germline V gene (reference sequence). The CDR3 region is CASSIVGLFTYEQYF. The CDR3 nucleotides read TGTGCCAGTAGTATAGTTGGGCTCTTTACCTACGAGCAGTACTTC.

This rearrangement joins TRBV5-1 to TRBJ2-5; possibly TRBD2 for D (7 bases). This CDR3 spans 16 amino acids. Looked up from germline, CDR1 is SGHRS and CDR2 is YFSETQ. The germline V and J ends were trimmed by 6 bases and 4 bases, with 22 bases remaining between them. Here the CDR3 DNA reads TGCGCCAGCACCGGGGGGCCTTTCAGGGACGGAGAGACCCAGTACTTC. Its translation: CASTGGPFRDGETQYF.

The CDR3 bases are TGTGCCAGCAGTTTAGAGGAGGACTATGGCTACACCTTC. Its translation is CASSLEEDYGYTF. This chain uses TRBV28 with TRBJ1-2; D is unclear. V dropped 2 bases and J dropped 3 bases, with 7 bases sitting between them. The V gene's germline CDR1 is MDHEN and CDR2 SYDVKM. The CDR3 extends over 13 amino acids.

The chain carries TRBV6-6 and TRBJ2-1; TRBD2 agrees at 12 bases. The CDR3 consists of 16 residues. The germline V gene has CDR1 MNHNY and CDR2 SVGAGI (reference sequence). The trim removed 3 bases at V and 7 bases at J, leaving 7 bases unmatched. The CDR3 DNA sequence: TGTGCCAGCAGTTATTCGACTAGCGGGAGTCTTAATGAGCAGTTCTTC. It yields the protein CASSYSTSGSLNEQFF.

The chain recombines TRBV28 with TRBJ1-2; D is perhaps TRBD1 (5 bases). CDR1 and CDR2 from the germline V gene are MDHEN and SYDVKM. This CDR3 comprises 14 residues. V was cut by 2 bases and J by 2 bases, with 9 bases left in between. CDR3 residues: CASSLPRANYGYTF. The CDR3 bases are TGTGCCAGCAGTTTACCCAGGGCAAACTATGGCTACACCTTC.

The CDR3 sequence is CASREGHSGNTIYF. The DNA of the CDR3 is TGTGCCAGCCGAGAAGGTCACTCTGGAAACACCATATATTTT. The chain combines TRBV6-1 with TRBJ1-3, with unresolved D. V was cut by 8 bases and J by 0 bases, with 11 bases left in between. There are 14 residues in the CDR3. Per the germline V gene, CDR1 is MNHNS and CDR2 is SASEGT.

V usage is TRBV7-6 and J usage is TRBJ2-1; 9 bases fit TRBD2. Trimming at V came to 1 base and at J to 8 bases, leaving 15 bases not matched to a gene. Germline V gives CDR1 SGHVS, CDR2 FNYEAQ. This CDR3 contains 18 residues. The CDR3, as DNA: TGTGCCAGCAGCTTAGAGGCGGCGGGAGGGCCCGGATTAGATGAGCAGTTCTTC. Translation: CASSLEAAGGPGLDEQFF.

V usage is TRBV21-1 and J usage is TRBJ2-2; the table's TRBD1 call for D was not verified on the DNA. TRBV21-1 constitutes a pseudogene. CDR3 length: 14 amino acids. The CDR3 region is CASSKRGGTGELFF. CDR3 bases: TGTGCCAGCAGCAAACGAGGGGGCACCGGGGAGCTGTTTTTT.

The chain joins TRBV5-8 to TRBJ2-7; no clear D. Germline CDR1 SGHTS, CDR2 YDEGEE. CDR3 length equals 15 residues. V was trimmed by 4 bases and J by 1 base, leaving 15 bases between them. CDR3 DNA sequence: TGTGCCAGCAGCCTGGTGGCAGGCACATCCTACGAGCAGTACTTC. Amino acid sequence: CASSLVAGTSYEQYF.

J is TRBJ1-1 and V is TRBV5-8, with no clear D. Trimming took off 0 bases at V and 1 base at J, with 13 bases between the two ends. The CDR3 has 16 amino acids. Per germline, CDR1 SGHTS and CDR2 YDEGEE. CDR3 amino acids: CASSLGGLRENTEAFF. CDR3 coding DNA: TGTGCCAGCAGCTTGGGAGGTTTGAGAGAGAACACTGAAGCTTTCTTT.

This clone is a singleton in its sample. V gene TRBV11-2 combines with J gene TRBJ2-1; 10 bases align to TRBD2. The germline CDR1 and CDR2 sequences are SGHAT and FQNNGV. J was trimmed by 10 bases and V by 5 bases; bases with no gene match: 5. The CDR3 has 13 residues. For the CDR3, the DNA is TGTGCCAGCAGCCCTAGCGGGAGTGGGGAGCAGTTCTTC. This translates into CASSPSGSGEQFF.

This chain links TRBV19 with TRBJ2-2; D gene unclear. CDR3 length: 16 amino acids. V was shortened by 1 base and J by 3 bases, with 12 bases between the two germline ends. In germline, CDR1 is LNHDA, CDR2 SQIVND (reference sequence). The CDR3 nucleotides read TGTGCCAGTAGTATAGGATGGCGGAGTTACACCGGGGAGCTGTTTTTT. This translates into CASSIGWRSYTGELFF.

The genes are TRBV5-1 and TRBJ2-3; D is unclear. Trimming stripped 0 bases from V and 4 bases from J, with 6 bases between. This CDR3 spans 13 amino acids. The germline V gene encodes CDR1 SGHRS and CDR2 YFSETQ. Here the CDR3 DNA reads TGCGCCAGCAGCTTGGGGATAGCAGATACGCAGTATTTT. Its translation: CASSLGIADTQYF.